These 21 T cell receptor beta chains share one sample of origin, sequenced in a study of blood T cell repertoires in COVID-19. The repertoire was sequenced with immunoSEQ multiplex PCR; TCRdb's copy has only in-frame clones and lacks some. The table lists approximately 56,000 clones, 81% of them singletons. Sequenced input: peripheral blood. The receptors originated from a woman at least 80 years old with COVID-19, enrolled during active disease.

This chain uses TRBV28 with TRBJ2-3; no clear D. The V and J ends lost 6 bases and 0 bases respectively, with 7 bases between them. The CDR3 consists of 13 residues. Germline loops: CDR1 MDHEN, CDR2 SYDVKM. The DNA for the CDR3 is TGTGCCAGCAGCCCCTTAAGCACAGATACGCAGTATTTT. Translated: CASSPLSTDTQYF.

The chain is built from TRBV2 and TRBJ2-5, with 8 bases that match TRBD2. Germline trimming cut 6 bases from V and 4 bases from J; bases unmatched to any gene: 13. Per the germline V gene, CDR1 is SNHLY and CDR2 is FYNNEI. The CDR3 loop spans 16 amino acids. The CDR3 DNA reads TGTGCCAGCAGCGGCATTGGAGCGGGAGTTGGAGAGACCCAGTACTTC. Protein: CASSGIGAGVGETQYF.

The genes are TRBV11-2 and TRBJ2-5; the D gene is possibly TRBD1 (5 bases). Germline V gene lookup returns CDR1 SGHAT and CDR2 FQNNGV. The V and J ends lost 5 bases and 4 bases respectively, with 23 bases between them. This CDR3 is built from 17 residues. As DNA, the CDR3 is TGTGCCAGCAGCCCACCTCCAGGGATGAGTCGAGGAGAGACCCAGTACTTC. Protein sequence: CASSPPPGMSRGETQYF.

The chain has TRBV28 and TRBJ2-7; no definite D call. There are 11 residues in the CDR3. V shed 5 bases and J shed 7 bases, with 9 bases lying between them. Germline CDR1 and CDR2: MDHEN and SYDVKM. CDR3 residues: CASSLQWEQYF. CDR3 nucleotide sequence: TGTGCCAGCAGTCTACAGTGGGAGCAGTACTTC.

The chain links TRBV27 to TRBJ2-1, with TRBD2 matching over 8 bases. Germline V gene sequence: CDR1 MNHEY, CDR2 SMNVEV (reference sequence). V lost 1 base, J lost 0 bases, and 2 bases stayed unmatched. This CDR3 comprises 16 residues. The CDR3 loop reads CASSLLGTSSYNEQFF. The CDR3 coding sequence is TGTGCCAGCAGTTTATTGGGGACTAGCTCCTACAATGAGCAGTTCTTC.

V gene TRBV7-3 combines with J gene TRBJ2-2; D might be TRBD2 (6 bases). This CDR3 has 14 residues. V dropped 6 bases and J dropped 1 base, with 9 bases sitting between them. Per the germline V gene, CDR1 is SGHTA and CDR2 is FQGTGA. Here the CDR3 DNA reads TGTGCCAGCAGGGAGGGTGTGAACACCGGGGAGCTGTTTTTT. It encodes CASREGVNTGELFF.

The J gene is TRBJ2-7, the V gene TRBV5-4; D is undetermined. Germline CDR1 and CDR2: SGHNT and YYREEE (reference sequence). Between the trimmed V and J ends, which lost 1 base and 3 bases, there was a span of 5 bases. The length of the CDR3 is 12 residues. The CDR3 loop reads CASSLNNYEQYF. In nucleotides, the CDR3 is TGTGCCAGCAGCTTGAACAACTACGAGCAGTACTTC. Combining the CDR3 with reference TRBV5-4 and TRBJ2-7 gives the whole variable domain ETGVTQSPTHLIKTRGQQVTLRCSSQSGHNTVSWYQQALGQGPQFIFQYYREEENGRGNFPPRFSGLQFPNYSSELNVNALELDDSALYLCASSLNNYEQYFGPGTRLTVT.

The chain uses TRBV18 and TRBJ2-7; 10 bases map to TRBD1. The CDR3 totals 14 residues. The germline CDR1 and CDR2 sequences are KGHSH and LQKENI. V trimming: 0 bases; J trimming: 5 bases; junction bases outside the gene matches: 1. Here the CDR3 DNA reads TGTGCCAGCTCACCACCGACAGGGGGCGACGAGCAGTACTTC. Encoded protein: CASSPPTGGDEQYF.

The chain combines TRBV21-1 with TRBJ2-3; the D segment call TRBD2 is taken from the table without a DNA check. TRBV21-1 is noted as a pseudogene. The CDR3 loop spans 15 amino acids. The CDR3 sequence is CASSEGRDRPDTQYF. The CDR3 coding sequence is TGTGCCAGCAGCGAAGGACGGGATCGCCCAGATACGCAGTATTTT.

The sample holds a few counts of this clone. The chain couples TRBV6-1 to TRBJ1-4, with D possibly being TRBD1 (5 bases). CDR1 is MNHNS, CDR2 SASEGT, per germline. The CDR3 is made up of 19 amino acids. V was shortened by 0 bases and J by 5 bases, with 22 bases between the two germline ends. CDR3 coding DNA: TGTGCCAGCAGTGAAGCCCCTGAGGCGCGGGGAGGGGCAAATGAAAAACTGTTTTTT. This translates into CASSEAPEARGGANEKLFF.

The V gene is TRBV27, the J gene TRBJ1-2, with D unclear. CDR1 and CDR2 (germline): MNHEY, SMNVEV (reference sequence). The V gene lost 4 bases and the J gene lost 8 bases, with 17 bases spanning the gap. The CDR3 runs 14 residues. Written as DNA, the CDR3 is TGTGCCAGCAGTTCCCGCACCGCGAGATTGGGCTACACCTTC. Its protein is CASSSRTARLGYTF.

The J gene is TRBJ2-3, the V gene TRBV5-4; 15 nucleotides agree with TRBD2. The CDR3 has 16 residues. The trim removed 0 bases at V and 4 bases at J, leaving 0 bases unmatched. Looked up from germline, CDR1 is SGHNT and CDR2 is YYREEE (reference sequence). The CDR3: CASSLGTSGRADTQYF. CDR3 in DNA: TGTGCCAGCAGCTTGGGGACTAGCGGGAGGGCAGATACGCAGTATTTT. The variable domain in full, with the rest retrieved from reference TRBV5-4 and TRBJ2-3, is ETGVTQSPTHLIKTRGQQVTLRCSSQSGHNTVSWYQQALGQGPQFIFQYYREEENGRGNFPPRFSGLQFPNYSSELNVNALELDDSALYLCASSLGTSGRADTQYFGPGTRLTVL.

This clone was recorded once. This chain links TRBV7-9 with TRBJ1-2, with TRBD1 identical over 10 bases. J lost 4 bases, V lost 5 bases, and 4 bases had no gene match. Germline V CDR1 and CDR2: SEHNR, FQNEAQ (reference sequence). The CDR3 totals 14 residues. The CDR3 DNA is TGTGCCAGCAGCACTGGACAGGGGGGCTATGGCTACACCTTC. Its translation: CASSTGQGGYGYTF.

This clone occurred once. The V and J genes are TRBV7-9 and TRBJ2-3, with a weak D call TRBD2 (6 bases). CDR3 length: 15 amino acids. Germline V gene data show CDR1 as SEHNR and CDR2 as FQNEAQ (reference sequence). Trimming shortened V by 5 bases and J by 0 bases, and 12 bases separated the two germline ends. DNA of the CDR3: TGTGCCAGCAGCCCGGGGGTCCCTAGCACAGATACGCAGTATTTT. Translated: CASSPGVPSTDTQYF. The whole variable domain, remainder taken from reference TRBV7-9 and TRBJ2-3, is DTGVSQNPRHKITKRGQNVTFRCDPISEHNRLYWYRQTLGQGPEFLTYFQNEAQLEKSRLLSDRFSAERPKGSFSTLEIQRTEQGDSAMYLCASSPGVPSTDTQYFGPGTRLTVL.

The chain couples TRBV7-2 to TRBJ2-1; 16 bases align to TRBD2. This CDR3 spans 17 amino acids. Germline values: CDR1 SGHTA, CDR2 FQGNSA. The V gene end was trimmed by 4 bases and the J gene end by 13 bases; junction bases not matched to a gene: 13. The CDR3 region is CASSSGLAGGRAEAQFF. As DNA, the CDR3 is TGTGCCAGCAGCTCGGGACTAGCGGGGGGGAGGGCCGAGGCTCAGTTCTTC.

CDR3 loop: CASSFDRGTEAFF. For the CDR3, the DNA is TGTGCCAGCAGCTTTGACAGGGGAACTGAAGCTTTCTTT. The J gene is TRBJ1-1, the V gene TRBV7-9, with 8 nucleotides matching TRBD1. This CDR3 has 13 residues. V was clipped by 3 bases and J by 5 bases; unmatched bases: 2. Per germline, CDR1 SEHNR and CDR2 FQNEAQ (reference sequence).

The J gene is TRBJ2-1, the V gene TRBV5-1; 8 bases are shared with TRBD2. V was pared by 1 base and J by 0 bases, with 12 bases of the junction left unmatched. There are 19 residues in the CDR3. Germline V gene lookup returns CDR1 SGHRS and CDR2 YFSETQ. In DNA, the CDR3 is TGCGCCAGCAGCTTGACCCCCCCAACTAGCGGTAGCTCCTACAATGAGCAGTTCTTC. Residues: CASSLTPPTSGSSYNEQFF.

This clone came up a few times. The genes are TRBV2 and TRBJ2-6, with D possibly matching TRBD1 (5 bases). Trimming shortened V by 6 bases and J by 0 bases, and 12 bases separated the two germline ends. The length of the CDR3 is 16 residues. The germline V gene encodes CDR1 SNHLY and CDR2 FYNNEI. The CDR3 here is CASRPTGFSGANVLTF. The CDR3 DNA is TGTGCCAGCAGGCCCACAGGATTCTCTGGGGCCAACGTCCTGACTTTC.

The CDR3 DNA reads TGTGCCAGCAGTGGGTCAGTGAATACGTACCAAGAGACCCAGTACTTC. This codes for CASSGSVNTYQETQYF. The J gene is TRBJ2-5, the V gene TRBV2, with unresolved D. Germline-derived CDR1 and CDR2 are SNHLY and FYNNEI. The V and J ends lost 4 bases and 0 bases respectively, with 15 bases between them. There are 16 residues in the CDR3.

The rearrangement links TRBV30 to TRBJ2-6, with no clear D. Germline V gives CDR1 GTSNPN, CDR2 SVGIG (reference sequence). The germline V and J ends were trimmed by 6 bases and 7 bases, with 10 bases remaining between them. This CDR3 spans 12 amino acids. CDR3 residues: CACQTQANVLTF. The CDR3 DNA follows: TGTGCCTGCCAGACACAAGCCAACGTCCTGACTTTC.

By proportion, this clone is medium-sized. The gene calls are TRBV4-1 and TRBJ2-7; D is ambiguous. Looked up from germline, CDR1 is MGHRA and CDR2 is YSYEKL. The CDR3 covers 13 residues. Trimming cost V 0 bases and J 6 bases, with 9 bases left between them. The DNA for the CDR3 is TGCGCCAGCAGCCAAGATTGGAGAGGCGAGCAGTACTTC. Amino acids: CASSQDWRGEQYF.